Listed here are 14 T cell receptor beta chains from one sample, sequenced in a study of early T cells in non-severe SARS-CoV-2 infection. MiXCR was run by TCRdb on the 5' RACE reads, yielding one entry per CDR3 protein. The data show 25,000 to 35,000 distinct CDR3 sequences, approximately 5.2% seen once. Sequencing used whole blood. The source of these receptors is an adult who was a healthcare worker with PCR-confirmed SARS-CoV-2 infection or an uninfected control (not recorded which).

This clonotype occurred many times. The chain has TRBV28 and TRBJ1-1; 8 bases line up with TRBD1. This CDR3 is built from 14 residues. Trimming at V came to 6 bases and at J to 3 bases, leaving 6 bases not matched to a gene. The germline gives CDR1 MDHEN, CDR2 SYDVKM. Written as DNA, the CDR3 is TGTGCCAGCAGGACAGGGGCGCTGGACACTGAAGCTTTCTTT. Its translation is CASRTGALDTEAFF.

This clonotype was seen many times. The rearrangement joins TRBV5-5 to TRBJ2-3; 7 bases match TRBD2. CDR3 length equals 15 residues. V was clipped by 4 bases and J by 6 bases; unmatched bases: 11. Germline V lookup: CDR1 SGHKS, CDR2 YYEKEE (reference sequence). The CDR3 bases are TGTGCCAGCAGCCCTACGGGGGGTTATGGTGATACGCAGTATTTT. It codes for CASSPTGGYGDTQYF.

The chain employs TRBV7-2 and TRBJ2-1, with D perhaps TRBD1 or TRBD2 (7 bases each). The germline V and J ends were trimmed by 5 bases and 6 bases, with 17 bases remaining between them. From germline, CDR1 is SGHTA and CDR2 FQGNSA. The CDR3 has 15 residues. Here the CDR3 reads CASSRQGGQGNEQFF. CDR3 nucleotide sequence: TGTGCCAGCAGCCGACAGGGAGGGCAGGGCAATGAGCAGTTCTTC.

This clonotype appeared many times. The rearrangement joins TRBV6-5 to TRBJ2-2; 9 bases map to TRBD1. The CDR3 contains 17 residues. V lost 0 bases to trimming and J lost 1 base; unmatched junction nucleotides: 3. Germline-derived CDR1 and CDR2 are MNHEY and SVGAGI. The CDR3 protein is CASSYSPGQGNTGELFF. Here the CDR3 DNA reads TGTGCCAGCAGTTACTCGCCGGGACAGGGGAACACCGGGGAGCTGTTTTTT.

Ten or more counts support this clonotype. The chain carries TRBV28 and TRBJ2-7, with 12 bases lining up with TRBD2. V was clipped by 6 bases and J by 0 bases; unmatched bases: 3. The germline V gene has CDR1 MDHEN and CDR2 SYDVKM. The CDR3 loop spans 15 amino acids. The CDR3, as DNA: TGTGCCAGCAGACTAGCGGGAGGACGCTCCTACGAGCAGTACTTC. It specifies CASRLAGGRSYEQYF.

This clonotype was picked up many times. The V and J genes are TRBV6-2 or TRBV6-3 and TRBJ2-1; 10 bases agree with TRBD2. The CDR3 consists of 15 residues. CDR1 is MNHEY and CDR2 is SVGEGT in the germline V gene. The V and J ends lost 4 bases and 5 bases, in that order; junction bases with no gene match: 5. The CDR3 DNA reads as TGTGCCAGCAGTTCAGGGACTAGCGATAACAATGAGCAGTTCTTC. Translation: CASSSGTSDNNEQFF.

This clonotype was seen ten or more times. The germline gene is not matched at one end of the junction; a read error may be the cause. This chain connects TRBV11-2 to TRBJ2-5; D not resolved. This CDR3 contains 14 residues. CDR1 is SGHAT and CDR2 is FQNNGV in the germline V gene. In nucleotides, the CDR3 is TGTGCCAGCAGCATAGATATGGGCCTGGCGACCCAGTACTTC. It translates to CASSIDMGLATQYF. Complete variable domain (other parts from reference TRBV11-2 and TRBJ2-5): EAGVAQSPRYKIIEKRQSVAFWCNPISGHATLYWYQQILGQGPKLLIQFQNNGVVDDSQLPKDRFSAERLKGVDSTLKIQPAKLEDSAVYLCASSIDMGLATQYFGPGTRLLVL.

This clonotype was seen many times. V gene TRBV6-2 or TRBV6-3 combines with J gene TRBJ2-3, with 8 bases fitting TRBD2. Per the germline V gene, CDR1 is MNHEY and CDR2 is SVGEGT. The V and J ends lost 6 bases and 3 bases, in that order; junction bases with no gene match: 5. The CDR3 is 14 amino acids. The CDR3 DNA follows: TGTGCCAGCAGCCCCGGACTAGCAACAGATACGCAGTATTTT. Translated, it gives CASSPGLATDTQYF.

This clonotype was recorded at least ten times. The rearrangement uses TRBV27 and TRBJ1-4; D gene uncertain. V shed 1 base and J shed 6 bases, with 12 bases lying between them. The CDR3 has 15 residues. CDR1 and CDR2 (germline): MNHEY, SMNVEV (reference sequence). The CDR3 spells CASSLLISEYEKLFF. The CDR3 DNA follows: TGTGCCAGCAGTTTATTAATCAGTGAATATGAAAAACTGTTTTTT. The whole variable domain, filled in from reference TRBV27 and TRBJ1-4, reads EAQVTQNPRYLITVTGKKLTVTCSQNMNHEYMSWYRQDPGLGLRQIYYSMNVEVTDKGDVPEGYKVSRKEKRNFPLILESPSPNQTSLYFCASSLLISEYEKLFFGSGTQLSVL.

This clonotype appeared a few times. J is TRBJ1-4 and V is TRBV6-4, with 8 bases identical to TRBD1. The CDR3 is 14 amino acids. V lost 8 bases to trimming and J lost 0 bases; unmatched junction nucleotides: 2. Germline V CDR1 and CDR2: MRHNA, SNTAGT. CDR3 coding DNA: TGTGCCAGCGGACAGGGCGCAACTAATGAAAAACTGTTTTTT. It yields the protein CASGQGATNEKLFF.

The chain carries TRBV5-5 and TRBJ2-1, with 10 bases fitting TRBD2. This CDR3 spans 15 amino acids. Germline CDR1 is SGHKS and CDR2 is YYEKEE (reference sequence). Losses at the gene ends were 2 bases for V and 9 bases for J; bases not matched to a gene: 8. CDR3 protein: CASSLGSGRKVEQFF. CDR3 bases: TGTGCCAGCAGCTTAGGTAGCGGGAGGAAAGTTGAGCAGTTCTTC.

This clonotype rates as medium-sized. V is TRBV7-6 and J is TRBJ2-1; no reliable D call. In germline, CDR1 is SGHVS, CDR2 FNYEAQ. The CDR3 has 15 residues. The germline V and J ends were trimmed by 2 bases and 1 base, with 9 bases remaining between them. CDR3 DNA: TGTGCCAGCAGCTTAATCGGATCTTCCTACAATGAGCAGTTCTTC. This translates into CASSLIGSSYNEQFF.

This clonotype was detected many times. This chain connects TRBV4-3 to TRBJ2-1; TRBD1 is a possible D gene (5 bases). The V gene's germline CDR1 is LGHNA and CDR2 YSLEER. The CDR3 loop spans 16 amino acids. Trimming took 0 bases from V and 7 from J, leaving 16 bases between them. The DNA of the CDR3 is TGCGCCAGCAGCCAAGATTATCGTGGTAGGGGTAATGAGCAGTTCTTC. It specifies CASSQDYRGRGNEQFF.

This clonotype was counted ten times or more. The CDR3 nucleotides are TGTGCCAGCAGCCAAGAGGGCGGTATCAGCAATCAGCCCCAGCATTTT. Protein sequence: CASSQEGGISNQPQHF. The rearrangement joins TRBV4-2 to TRBJ1-5; D is ambiguous. Germline CDR1 and CDR2: LGHNA and YNFKEQ. Trimming left V 0 bases short and J 1 base short, with 10 bases between. The CDR3 spans 16 residues.